Below, 25 T cell receptor beta chains from the same sample are listed, as sequenced in a study of T cells in localized non-small cell lung cancer. Sequencing was performed with immunoSEQ multiplex PCR; in TCRdb, only in-frame clones are kept and a portion is missing. The profile covers about 48,000 clones, with about 80% appearing a single time and about 17% taken by the ten largest. Sequences were derived from peripheral blood, sampled before any cancer treatment. These receptors all come from a man between 40 and 70 years old with stage I squamous cell lung carcinoma.

This rearrangement joins TRBV6-1 to TRBJ2-2, with 8 positions matching TRBD2. The V segment lost 7 bases and the J segment 7 bases; nucleotides outside the gene matches: 5. The germline gives CDR1 MNHNS, CDR2 SASEGT. There are 13 residues in the CDR3. This CDR3 reads CASTARGGGELFF. The CDR3 DNA reads as TGTGCCAGCACCGCCCGGGGGGGCGGGGAGCTGTTTTTT.

This chain joins TRBV6-5 and TRBJ2-7; maybe TRBD2 (6 bases). The CDR3 loop spans 15 amino acids. Germline lookup yields CDR1 MNHEY and CDR2 SVGAGI. V lost 6 bases, J lost 1 base, and 16 bases lay in between. The CDR3 region has the DNA TGTGCCAGCAGGTACGCGGCAGGGAGGTCCTACGAGCAGTACTTC. It yields the protein CASRYAAGRSYEQYF.

CDR3 in DNA: TGTGCCAGCAGCTTAGCAGGGGCTTATAGCAATCAGCCCCAGCATTTT. Translation: CASSLAGAYSNQPQHF. The chain has TRBV7-8 and TRBJ1-5, with D possibly TRBD1 on 5 matching bases. Trimming left V 0 bases short and J 0 bases short, with 9 bases between. This CDR3 comprises 16 residues. Germline V gene lookup returns CDR1 SGHVS and CDR2 FQNEAQ.

The genes are TRBV28 and TRBJ1-2; possibly TRBD1 for D (6 bases). The germline gives CDR1 MDHEN, CDR2 SYDVKM. This CDR3 contains 13 residues. The V end was cut by 6 bases, the J end by 7 bases, with 15 bases between. The CDR3 is CASRPSTGRGYTF. The CDR3 coding sequence is TGTGCCAGCAGACCCTCGACAGGTCGTGGCTACACCTTC.

This clone was seen a few times. Within the sample, other DNA sequences also encode this same CDR3. The chain joins TRBV5-1 to TRBJ2-5, with a weak D call TRBD2 (6 bases). The CDR3 runs 13 residues. V was shortened by 1 base and J by 3 bases, with 7 bases between the two germline ends. CDR1 is SGHRS and CDR2 is YFSETQ in the germline V gene. The CDR3 DNA is TGCGCCAGCAGCTTGACGGGGGAAGAGACCCAGTACTTC. Translating gives CASSLTGEETQYF.

This clone was found a few times. The chain employs TRBV11-2 and TRBJ1-3; the D gene is possibly TRBD1 (5 bases). V was shortened by 7 bases and J by 2 bases, with 9 bases between the two germline ends. This CDR3 comprises 13 residues. Germline loops: CDR1 SGHAT, CDR2 FQNNGV. Written as DNA, the CDR3 is TGTGCCAGCACCCAGGGTACTGGAAACACCATATATTTT. Its protein product is CASTQGTGNTIYF.

The chain couples TRBV30 to TRBJ2-7; D uncertain. Germline V CDR1 and CDR2: GTSNPN, SVGIG (reference sequence). This CDR3 region has 12 residues. With 2 bases removed from V and 3 bases from J, the gap between germline ends came to 8 bases. The CDR3: CAWSNGFYEQYF. The CDR3 nucleotides are TGTGCCTGGAGTAACGGATTCTACGAGCAGTACTTC.

This clone was seen only a few times. The rearrangement links TRBV21-1 to TRBJ2-5; the table's D gene call, TRBD2, was not cross checked with the DNA. TRBV21-1 is a documented pseudogene. This CDR3 contains 17 residues. CDR3 sequence reads: CASSLIRDSRPKRAQYF. The CDR3 DNA is TGTGCCAGCTCATTAATCCGGGACTCCCGTCCCAAGCGGGCCCAGTACTTC.

The rearrangement joins TRBV11-2 to TRBJ2-7; TRBD1 agrees at 11 bases. The CDR3 extends over 15 amino acids. The V segment lost 2 bases and the J segment 5 bases; nucleotides outside the gene matches: 5. Germline V gene data show CDR1 as SGHAT and CDR2 as FQNNGV. CDR3 DNA: TGTGCCAGCAGCTTACGGACAGGGGGCTGGGACGAGCAGTACTTC. Its translation: CASSLRTGGWDEQYF.

This clone was seen only once. V and J are TRBV9 and TRBJ1-5, with D uncertain. Trimming took 4 bases from V and 0 from J, leaving 11 bases between them. The CDR3 is 15 amino acids. Germline CDR1 SGDLS, CDR2 YYNGEE. CDR3 nucleotides: TGTGCCAGCAGCCTCAACCCCTATAGCAATCAGCCCCAGCATTTT. It encodes CASSLNPYSNQPQHF.

The chain links TRBV6-5 to TRBJ1-2; D gene unclear. Germline V gives CDR1 MNHEY, CDR2 SVGAGI. V was trimmed by 0 bases and J by 4 bases, leaving 6 bases between them. This CDR3 contains 13 residues. The CDR3, as DNA: TGTGCCAGCAGTTACTCGAACAGCTATGGCTACACCTTC. Translation gives CASSYSNSYGYTF.

This chain uses TRBV9 with TRBJ1-3; D gene unclear. The CDR3 is 12 residues long. The V gene lost 4 bases and the J gene lost 2 bases, with 4 bases spanning the gap. CDR1 SGDLS and CDR2 YYNGEE come from the germline V gene. This CDR3 is CASSSPGNTIYF. CDR3 in DNA: TGTGCCAGCAGCTCACCTGGAAACACCATATATTTT.

This clone is a singleton in its sample. The J gene is TRBJ1-2, the V gene TRBV5-1; 10 bases line up with TRBD1. V was clipped by 3 bases and J by 8 bases; unmatched bases: 4. Germline assignment: CDR1 SGHRS and CDR2 YFSETQ. The CDR3 is 13 amino acids. CDR3 sequence reads: CASSWDRGSGYTF. CDR3 DNA sequence: TGCGCCAGCAGCTGGGACAGGGGTAGCGGCTACACCTTC.

The count of this clone is one. The junction and the germline gene differ at one end; a read error may be behind it. Other nucleotide sequences in the sample specify the same CDR3. The V call is TRBV5-6, the J call TRBJ2-7; D not resolved. The CDR3 is made up of 14 amino acids. In germline, CDR1 is SGHDT, CDR2 YYEEEE. This CDR3 reads CASRPPIFPYEQYF. CDR3 coding DNA: TGTGCCAGCAGACCTCCTATTTTTCCCTACGAGCAATACTTC.

The rearrangement joins TRBV7-9 to TRBJ2-5; unclear D gene. This CDR3 has 11 residues. Germline-derived CDR1 and CDR2 are SEHNR and FQNEAQ (reference sequence). V was clipped by 6 bases and J by 2 bases, with 4 bases between them. The DNA for the CDR3 is TGTGCCAGCAGGTCACAAGAGACCCAGTACTTC. This sequence encodes CASRSQETQYF.

The chain couples TRBV15 to TRBJ2-3; unclear D gene. The V gene's germline CDR1 is LNHNV and CDR2 YYDKDF (reference sequence). The CDR3 length is 14 residues. V lost 1 base, J lost 3 bases, and 8 bases lay in between. The CDR3 DNA reads as TGTGCCACCAGCAGAGGGTCAGATACAGATACGCAGTATTTT. Translated: CATSRGSDTDTQYF.

This chain uses TRBV7-2 with TRBJ2-3; D perhaps matches TRBD1 (5 bases). V was pared by 5 bases and J by 0 bases, with 9 bases between. The CDR3 is made up of 14 amino acids. CDR1 is SGHTA and CDR2 is FQGNSA in the germline V gene. The CDR3 here is CASSLRQSTDTQYF. The CDR3, as DNA: TGTGCCAGCAGCCTTCGACAGAGCACAGATACGCAGTATTTT. The variable domain in full, with the rest retrieved from reference TRBV7-2 and TRBJ2-3, is GAGVSQSPSNKVTEKGKDVELRCDPISGHTALYWYRQSLGQGLEFLIYFQGNSAPDKSGLPSDRFSAERTGGSVSTLTIQRTQQEDSAVYLCASSLRQSTDTQYFGPGTRLTVL.

V is TRBV10-3 and J is TRBJ1-4; TRBD1 is a possible D gene (5 bases). V was pared by 3 bases and J by 0 bases, with 8 bases between. The CDR3 is made up of 15 amino acids. Per the germline V gene, CDR1 is ENHRY and CDR2 is SYGVKD. The CDR3 DNA reads TGTGCCATCAGTGACGGGGGGGCAACTAATGAAAAACTGTTTTTT. Translated, it gives CAISDGGATNEKLFF.

This clone showed up just a few times. The rearrangement uses TRBV7-2 and TRBJ2-7; TRBD1 matches at 8 bases. The trim removed 8 bases at V and 4 bases at J, leaving 13 bases unmatched. The CDR3 covers 15 residues. Germline lookup yields CDR1 SGHTA and CDR2 FQGNSA. CDR3 in DNA: TGTGCCAGCTCCGTTCAGGGGCAGGGGGCATACGAGCAGTACTTC. Translation gives CASSVQGQGAYEQYF.

The CDR3 DNA sequence: TGTGCCAGCAGTTATGGGACAGGGATCAATGAGCAGTTCTTC. It yields the protein CASSYGTGINEQFF. This chain uses TRBV6-5 with TRBJ2-1, with 9 positions matching TRBD1. Germline V gene sequence: CDR1 MNHEY, CDR2 SVGAGI. With 3 bases clipped from V and 6 bases from J, the junction kept 3 bases outside the gene matches. The CDR3 extends over 14 amino acids.

The chain has TRBV27 and TRBJ2-7, with D perhaps TRBD1 (6 bases). This CDR3 is 15 amino acids long. V was pared by 6 bases and J by 3 bases, with 18 bases between. CDR1 and CDR2 (germline): MNHEY, SMNVEV (reference sequence). The CDR3 here is CASRLTGSGGYEQYF. CDR3 DNA sequence: TGTGCCAGCAGACTTACAGGGTCCGGAGGCTACGAGCAGTACTTC.

J is TRBJ2-2 and V is TRBV7-8; D gene ambiguous. The V end was cut by 4 bases, the J end by 6 bases, with 9 bases between. The CDR3 sequence is 13 residues long. Germline CDR1 reads SGHVS; CDR2 reads FQNEAQ. The CDR3 DNA reads TGTGCCAGCAGCTACTCGGCCGCCGGGGAGCTGTTTTTT. It codes for CASSYSAAGELFF.

V gene TRBV7-8 combines with J gene TRBJ2-5; no clear D gene. CDR3 size: 14 residues. Trimming left V 7 bases short and J 3 bases short, with 15 bases between. Germline CDR1 reads SGHVS; CDR2 reads FQNEAQ. CDR3: CASTPIWGKETQYF. In DNA form, the CDR3 reads TGTGCCAGCACCCCAATTTGGGGAAAAGAGACCCAGTACTTC. Complete variable domain (other parts from reference TRBV7-8 and TRBJ2-5): GAGVSQSPRYKVAKRGQDVALRCDPISGHVSLFWYQQALGQGPEFLTYFQNEAQLDKSGLPSDRFFAERPEGSVSTLKIQRTQQEDSAVYLCASTPIWGKETQYFGPGTRLLVL.

The chain employs TRBV19 and TRBJ2-1; weak D call: TRBD2 (6 bases). V lost 3 bases and J 3 bases, leaving 9 bases between the germline ends. CDR1 and CDR2 (germline): LNHDA, SQIVND (reference sequence). The CDR3 is 14 residues long. The CDR3 loop reads CASSILGGYNEQFF. CDR3 sequence (DNA): TGTGCCAGTAGTATCCTCGGGGGCTACAATGAGCAGTTCTTC.

The V gene is TRBV6-1, the J gene TRBJ1-2, with a possible D match to TRBD1 (5 bases). V lost 3 bases and J lost 4, with 18 bases in between. There are 16 residues in the CDR3. The germline V gene has CDR1 MNHNS and CDR2 SASEGT. The CDR3: CASSEGDPRMGYGYTF. DNA of the CDR3: TGTGCCAGCAGTGAGGGGGATCCTAGGATGGGCTATGGCTACACCTTC.